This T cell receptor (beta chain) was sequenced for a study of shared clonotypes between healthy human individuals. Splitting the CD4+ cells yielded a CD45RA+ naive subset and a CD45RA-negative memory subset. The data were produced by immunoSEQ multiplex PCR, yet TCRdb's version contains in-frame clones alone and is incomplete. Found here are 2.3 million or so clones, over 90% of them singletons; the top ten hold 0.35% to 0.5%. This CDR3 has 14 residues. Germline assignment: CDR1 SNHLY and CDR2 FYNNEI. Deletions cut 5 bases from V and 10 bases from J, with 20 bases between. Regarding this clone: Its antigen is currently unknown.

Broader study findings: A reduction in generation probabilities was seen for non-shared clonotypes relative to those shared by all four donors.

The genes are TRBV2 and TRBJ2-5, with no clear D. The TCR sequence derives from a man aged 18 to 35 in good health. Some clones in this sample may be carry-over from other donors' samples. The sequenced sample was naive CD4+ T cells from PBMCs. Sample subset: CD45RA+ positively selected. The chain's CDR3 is CASSLGRAVWGQYF. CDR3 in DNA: TGTGCCAGCAGTCTGGGCCGGGCAGTATGGGGCCAGTACTTC.